A selection of T cell receptor beta chains follows, all from one sample in a study of T cell repertoires in cytomegalovirus infection. Their antigen targets remain unknown. TCRdb reprocessed the reads via MiXCR and lists one record per CDR3 protein. This sample carries about 340,000 distinct CDR3 sequences, almost 30% of them seen once, and the ten largest clones take about 20%. This specimen consisted of cultured PBMCs, obtained from culture after CMV antigen stimulation. Receptors were obtained from a human donor in good health (CMV status not recorded). Some clones in this sample may be carry-over from other donors' samples. CDR3s include the opening cysteine and the closing phenylalanine or tryptophan. A D gene is named only where the DNA matches it firmly. Size is stated for part of the rows, as once, few or many counts, or as a class when the clone is expanded.

d_gene: TRBD2
abundance: NA
v_gene: TRBV7-7
j_gene: TRBJ2-2
CDR3nt: TGTGCTAGCAGCCCCGGGGAGGGGACCGGGGAGCTGTTTTTT
CDR3aa: CASSPGEGTGELFF

d_gene: NA
abundance: NA
v_gene: TRBV12-3/TRBV12-4
j_gene: TRBJ2-1
CDR3nt: TGTGCCAGCAGTCCCTCCGGGACTTTTTACAATGAGCAGTTCTTC
CDR3aa: CASSPSGTFYNEQFF

d_gene: NA
abundance: NA
v_gene: TRBV27
j_gene: TRBJ2-1
CDR3nt: TGTGCCAGCAGTTTACGAGGCGCTGGACGTCGGGAGCAGTTCTTC
CDR3aa: CASSLRGAGRREQFF

d_gene: NA
abundance: many
v_gene: TRBV27
j_gene: TRBJ1-1
CDR3nt: TGTGCCAGCAGTTTTAATGAGGGGTACACTGAAGCTTTCTTT
CDR3aa: CASSFNEGYTEAFF

d_gene: NA
abundance: NA
v_gene: TRBV5-5
j_gene: TRBJ2-1
CDR3nt: TGTGCCAGCAGCTTACAAACAGGGTGGTACAATGAGCAGTTCTTC
CDR3aa: CASSLQTGWYNEQFF

d_gene: TRBD1
abundance: many
v_gene: TRBV4-1
j_gene: TRBJ2-7
CDR3nt: TGCGCCAGCAGCCGCTCCCGGGACAGTTCCTACGAGCAGTACTTC
CDR3aa: CASSRSRDSSYEQYF

d_gene: TRBD1
abundance: few
v_gene: TRBV7-9
j_gene: TRBJ1-5
CDR3nt: TGTGCCAGCAGCTTTGGGACAGGGGGAAGAAGTAGCAATCAGCCCCAGCATTTT
CDR3aa: CASSFGTGGRSSNQPQHF

d_gene: NA
abundance: NA
v_gene: TRBV20-1
j_gene: TRBJ2-3
CDR3nt: TGCAGTGCTAGAGATAGGGGACTACAGGGAGATACGCAGTATTTT
CDR3aa: CSARDRGLQGDTQYF

d_gene: TRBD2
abundance: many
v_gene: TRBV23-1
j_gene: TRBJ2-3
CDR3nt: TGCGCCAGCAGTCCCCGAAGCGGGGCGATCCCCTTAATGCCGGATACGCAGTATTTT
CDR3aa: CASSPRSGAIPLMPDTQYF

d_gene: TRBD1
abundance: few
v_gene: TRBV7-2
j_gene: TRBJ1-2
CDR3nt: TGTGCCAGCAGCTCCTGGACAGGGGACGGTGGCTACACCTTC
CDR3aa: CASSSWTGDGGYTF

d_gene: NA
abundance: NA
v_gene: TRBV14
j_gene: TRBJ1-1
CDR3nt: TGTGCCAGCAGCCGTTTTGGGGGAGAAGCTTTCTTT
CDR3aa: CASSRFGGEAFF

d_gene: NA
abundance: NA
v_gene: TRBV7-4
j_gene: TRBJ2-1
CDR3nt: TGTGCCAGCAGCTTAACCGGGGGCCGCCACAATGAGCAGTTCTTC
CDR3aa: CASSLTGGRHNEQFF

d_gene: TRBD2
abundance: few
v_gene: TRBV27
j_gene: TRBJ2-2
CDR3nt: TGTGCCAGCCGGACTAGCGGGACTACGAACACCGGGGAGCTGTTTTTT
CDR3aa: CASRTSGTTNTGELFF

d_gene: TRBD1
abundance: NA
v_gene: TRBV6-5
j_gene: TRBJ1-5
CDR3nt: TGTGCCAGCAGTAAAGGGGGCGGGAGTGGCAATCAGCCCCAGCATTTT
CDR3aa: CASSKGGGSGNQPQHF

d_gene: NA
abundance: NA
v_gene: TRBV27
j_gene: TRBJ2-5
CDR3nt: TGTGCCAGCAGTCCCAGAGGGATCGGAGAGACCCAGTACTTC
CDR3aa: CASSPRGIGETQYF

d_gene: NA
abundance: NA
v_gene: TRBV6-2/TRBV6-3
j_gene: TRBJ1-5
CDR3nt: TGTGCCAGCAGCCTACTCAGGGGAAATCAGCCCCAGCATTTT
CDR3aa: CASSLLRGNQPQHF

d_gene: NA
abundance: NA
v_gene: TRBV18
j_gene: TRBJ1-2
CDR3nt: TGTGCCAGCTCACCGTCCCTAGGTTCGGGGGCGACGGCCGATGGCTACACCTTC
CDR3aa: CASSPSLGSGATADGYTF

d_gene: TRBD1
abundance: few
v_gene: TRBV19
j_gene: TRBJ2-7
CDR3nt: TGTGCCAGTAGTCCGGTCAGGGGGCAAGAGCAGTACTTC
CDR3aa: CASSPVRGQEQYF

d_gene: TRBD2
abundance: few
v_gene: TRBV7-3
j_gene: TRBJ2-1
CDR3nt: TGTGCCAGCAGCTCCGGCGGGGGGGCAATTAGCCATGAGCAGTTCTTC
CDR3aa: CASSSGGGAISHEQFF

d_gene: TRBD2
abundance: NA
v_gene: TRBV5-1
j_gene: TRBJ2-5
CDR3nt: TGCGCCAGCAGCCTCGACGGGGGGGCGGCAGAGACCCAGTACTTC
CDR3aa: CASSLDGGAAETQYF

d_gene: NA
abundance: once
v_gene: TRBV12-3/TRBV12-4
j_gene: TRBJ2-1
CDR3nt: TGTGCCAGCAGTTTAGTGGGGGGAAACAATGAGCAGTTCTTC
CDR3aa: CASSLVGGNNEQFF

d_gene: NA
abundance: NA
v_gene: TRBV4-1
j_gene: TRBJ1-2
CDR3nt: TGCGCCAGCAGCCGAGCTACAGAAGCCCGCTTTACTAACTATGGCTACACCTTC
CDR3aa: CASSRATEARFTNYGYTF

d_gene: NA
abundance: NA
v_gene: TRBV20-1
j_gene: TRBJ1-5
CDR3nt: TGCAGTGCTAGTTATGGATCGCATAGCAATCAGCCCCAGCATTTT
CDR3aa: CSASYGSHSNQPQHF

d_gene: NA
abundance: few
v_gene: TRBV12-3/TRBV12-4
j_gene: TRBJ2-7
CDR3nt: TGTGCCAGCAGTATAGATAGCGGACTCACCTACGAGCAGTACTTC
CDR3aa: CASSIDSGLTYEQYF

d_gene: NA
abundance: few
v_gene: TRBV6-6
j_gene: TRBJ1-2
CDR3nt: TGTGCCAGCAAGGGGCGGAAGGGCGGAAGGGGACTCTATGGCTACACCTTC
CDR3aa: CASKGRKGGRGLYGYTF

d_gene: TRBD1
abundance: few
v_gene: TRBV7-2
j_gene: TRBJ1-1
CDR3nt: TGTGCCAGCAGGCCTCAGGGGGGGGGTGAAGCTTTCTTT
CDR3aa: CASRPQGGGEAFF

d_gene: TRBD2
abundance: NA
v_gene: TRBV6-6
j_gene: TRBJ2-2
CDR3nt: TGTGCCAGCAGTTACTTCCCGACGGGGACTAGCGGGAGACCGCGGTGGGCCGGGGAGCTGTTTTTT
CDR3aa: CASSYFPTGTSGRPRWAGELFF

d_gene: NA
abundance: NA
v_gene: TRBV19
j_gene: TRBJ1-2
CDR3nt: TGTGCCAGTATGGGGGGATATGGCTACACCTTC
CDR3aa: CASMGGYGYTF

d_gene: TRBD2
abundance: many
v_gene: TRBV7-2
j_gene: TRBJ2-3
CDR3nt: TGTGCCAGCAGCTTAGGAGCGGGGGGGCCGATGAATACGCAGTATTTT
CDR3aa: CASSLGAGGPMNTQYF

d_gene: NA
abundance: NA
v_gene: TRBV6-6
j_gene: TRBJ2-7
CDR3nt: TGTGCCAGCAGTCCCCGGACAGAAGGGGAGCAGTACTTC
CDR3aa: CASSPRTEGEQYF

d_gene: TRBD2
abundance: NA
v_gene: TRBV10-3
j_gene: TRBJ2-7
CDR3nt: TGTGCCATCAGTGACGGGACTAGCGTCTACGAGCAGTACTTC
CDR3aa: CAISDGTSVYEQYF

d_gene: NA
abundance: few
v_gene: TRBV20-1
j_gene: TRBJ1-2
CDR3nt: TGCAGTGCTAGTGCCCAGTACCTCACGAAGATTCGTGGCTACACCTTC
CDR3aa: CSASAQYLTKIRGYTF

d_gene: TRBD1
abundance: NA
v_gene: TRBV10-3
j_gene: TRBJ1-1
CDR3nt: TGTGCCATCAGTGAGTCCCGGACAGGGAACACTGAAGCTTTCTTT
CDR3aa: CAISESRTGNTEAFF

d_gene: NA
abundance: few
v_gene: TRBV20-1
j_gene: TRBJ2-1
CDR3nt: TGCAGTGCTCCAAACAGGGGGGGGGGGGATGAGCAGTTCTTC
CDR3aa: CSAPNRGGGDEQFF

d_gene: TRBD1
abundance: NA
v_gene: TRBV10-2
j_gene: TRBJ1-4
CDR3nt: TGCGCCAGCACAACAGGGGATGAAAAACTGTTTTTT
CDR3aa: CASTTGDEKLFF

d_gene: NA
abundance: few
v_gene: TRBV5-6
j_gene: TRBJ2-1
CDR3nt: TGTGCCAGCAGCTTGGCACTGCTGAGCTCCTACAATGAGCAGTTCTTC
CDR3aa: CASSLALLSSYNEQFF

d_gene: TRBD2
abundance: few
v_gene: TRBV6-2/TRBV6-3
j_gene: TRBJ2-2
CDR3nt: TGTGCCAGCAGTTACTCGAGACTAGCGGGGGACACCGGGGAGCTGTTTTTT
CDR3aa: CASSYSRLAGDTGELFF

d_gene: TRBD1
abundance: NA
v_gene: TRBV9
j_gene: TRBJ1-6
CDR3nt: TGTGCCAGCAGAGCCGGGACAGGGGTTTCACCCCTCCACTTT
CDR3aa: CASRAGTGVSPLHF

d_gene: NA
abundance: many
v_gene: TRBV20-1
j_gene: TRBJ2-7
CDR3nt: TGCAGTGGGGAGCGATGGGACTTGGGGCAGTACTTC
CDR3aa: CSGERWDLGQYF

d_gene: NA
abundance: few
v_gene: TRBV5-1
j_gene: TRBJ2-6
CDR3nt: TGCGCCAGCAGCTCCGGATACGCGTCTGGGGCCAACGTCCTGACTTTC
CDR3aa: CASSSGYASGANVLTF

d_gene: NA
abundance: few
v_gene: TRBV20-1
j_gene: TRBJ2-7
CDR3nt: TGCAGTGCTAGTGCCCTACAAAGCTCCTACGAGCAGTACTTC
CDR3aa: CSASALQSSYEQYF

d_gene: NA
abundance: NA
v_gene: TRBV9
j_gene: TRBJ1-3
CDR3nt: TGTGCCAGCAGCGCGCTCGGGGAGGGGGCTGGAAACACCATATATTTT
CDR3aa: CASSALGEGAGNTIYF

d_gene: TRBD2
abundance: few
v_gene: TRBV7-2
j_gene: TRBJ2-5
CDR3nt: TGTGCCAGCAGCTTAGCCCTACTAGCGGGGGGGCCGGAGACCCAGTACTTC
CDR3aa: CASSLALLAGGPETQYF

d_gene: NA
abundance: NA
v_gene: TRBV4-1
j_gene: TRBJ1-1
CDR3nt: TGCGCCAGCAGCCAAGGACCTCCCGGTGGCACTGAAGCTTTCTTT
CDR3aa: CASSQGPPGGTEAFF

d_gene: TRBD1
abundance: NA
v_gene: TRBV6-1
j_gene: TRBJ2-4
CDR3nt: TGTGCCAGCAGTGAAAGAGGGACAGGAAAAAACATTCAGTACTTC
CDR3aa: CASSERGTGKNIQYF

d_gene: TRBD2
abundance: many
v_gene: TRBV7-8
j_gene: TRBJ2-3
CDR3nt: TGTGCCAGCAGCTTTCGACTAGCGGGGATCGGGGATACGCAGTATTTT
CDR3aa: CASSFRLAGIGDTQYF

d_gene: TRBD1
abundance: many
v_gene: TRBV7-2
j_gene: TRBJ1-6
CDR3nt: TGTGCCAGCAGCTCGACAGGGACCTATAATTCACCCCTCCACTTT
CDR3aa: CASSSTGTYNSPLHF